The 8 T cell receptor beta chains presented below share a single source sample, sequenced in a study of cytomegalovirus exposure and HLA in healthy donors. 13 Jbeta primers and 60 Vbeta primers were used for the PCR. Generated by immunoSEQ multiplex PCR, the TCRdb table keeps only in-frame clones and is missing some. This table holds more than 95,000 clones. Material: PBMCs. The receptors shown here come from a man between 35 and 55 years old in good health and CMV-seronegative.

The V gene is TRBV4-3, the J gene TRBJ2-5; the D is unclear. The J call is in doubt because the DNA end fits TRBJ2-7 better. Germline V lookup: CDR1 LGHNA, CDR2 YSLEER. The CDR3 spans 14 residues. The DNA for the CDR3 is TGCGCCAGCAGCCAAGTCCTGGGTAGCTACGAGCAGTACTTC. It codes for CASSQVLGSYEQYF.

The CDR3 DNA is TGCGCCAGCAGCTTGGCCCCGGGCGCCGGGGGAGGCTATGGCTACACCTTC. Translation gives CASSLAPGAGGGYGYTF. The rearrangement uses TRBV5-1 and TRBJ1-2; the D gene is possibly TRBD1 (5 bases). This CDR3 region has 17 residues. Per germline, CDR1 SGHRS and CDR2 YFSETQ. V dropped 0 bases and J dropped 4 bases, with 19 bases sitting between them.

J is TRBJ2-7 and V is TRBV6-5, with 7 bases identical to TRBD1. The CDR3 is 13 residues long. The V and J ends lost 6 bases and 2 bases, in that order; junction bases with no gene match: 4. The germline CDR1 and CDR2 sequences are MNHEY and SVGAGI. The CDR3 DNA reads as TGTGCCAGCAGAACAGGGGTGGCCTACGAGCAGTACTTC. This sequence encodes CASRTGVAYEQYF.

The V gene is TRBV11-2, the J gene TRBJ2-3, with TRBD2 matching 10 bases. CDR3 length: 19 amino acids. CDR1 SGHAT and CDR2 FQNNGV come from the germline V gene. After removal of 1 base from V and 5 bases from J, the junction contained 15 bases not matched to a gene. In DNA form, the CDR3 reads TGTGCCAGCAGCTTAGTCCTCACGCCTCTAGCGGGAGTTGGAGATACGCAGTATTTT. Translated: CASSLVLTPLAGVGDTQYF.

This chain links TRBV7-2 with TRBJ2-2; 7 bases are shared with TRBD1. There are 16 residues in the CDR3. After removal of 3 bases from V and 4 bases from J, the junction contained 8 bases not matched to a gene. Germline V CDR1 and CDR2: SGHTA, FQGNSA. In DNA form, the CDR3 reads TGTGCCAGCAGCTTCGTACAGGGGCGACTCACCGGGGAGCTGTTTTTT. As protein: CASSFVQGRLTGELFF.

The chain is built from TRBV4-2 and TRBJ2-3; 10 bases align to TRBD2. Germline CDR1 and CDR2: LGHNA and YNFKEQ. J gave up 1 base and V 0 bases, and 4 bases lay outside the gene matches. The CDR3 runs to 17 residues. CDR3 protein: CASSQDTSGVGTDTQYF. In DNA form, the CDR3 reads TGTGCCAGCAGCCAAGATACTAGCGGGGTAGGCACAGATACGCAGTATTTT.

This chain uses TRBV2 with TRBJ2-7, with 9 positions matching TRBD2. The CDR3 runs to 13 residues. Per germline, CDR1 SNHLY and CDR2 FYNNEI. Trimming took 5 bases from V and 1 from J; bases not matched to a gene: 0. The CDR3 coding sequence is TGTGCCAGCAGTAGCGGGAGGTCCTACGAGCAGTACTTC. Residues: CASSSGRSYEQYF.

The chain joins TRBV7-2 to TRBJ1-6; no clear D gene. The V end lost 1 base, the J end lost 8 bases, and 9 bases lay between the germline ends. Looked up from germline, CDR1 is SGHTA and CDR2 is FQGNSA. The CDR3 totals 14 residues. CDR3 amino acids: CASSLGDPDSPLHF. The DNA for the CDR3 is TGTGCCAGCAGCTTAGGTGATCCGGATTCACCCCTCCACTTT.